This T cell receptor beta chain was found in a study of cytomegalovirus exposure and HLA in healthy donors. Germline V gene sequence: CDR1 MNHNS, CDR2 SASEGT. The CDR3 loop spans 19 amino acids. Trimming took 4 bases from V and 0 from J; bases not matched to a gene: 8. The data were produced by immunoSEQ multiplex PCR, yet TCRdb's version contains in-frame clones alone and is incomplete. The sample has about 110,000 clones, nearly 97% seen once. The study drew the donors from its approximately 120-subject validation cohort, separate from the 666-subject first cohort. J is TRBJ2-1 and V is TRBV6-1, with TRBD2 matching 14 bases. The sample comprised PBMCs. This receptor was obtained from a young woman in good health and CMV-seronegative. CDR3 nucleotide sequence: TGTGCCAGCAGTGTGAGGACTAGCGGGGGGCGTAGCTCCTACAATGAGCAGTTCTTC. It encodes CASSVRTSGGRSSYNEQFF.